The clone carrying this T cell receptor beta chain is medium-sized by share. The antigen is undetermined. TCRdb analysed the 5' RACE reads with MiXCR anew, one entry per CDR3 protein. The profile covers 25,000 to 35,000 distinct CDR3 sequences, with around 7% appearing a single time and 4% to 5% taken by the ten largest. This sample is drawn from a study of early T cells in non-severe SARS-CoV-2 infection. Across the whole study: The sequenced material was bulk RNA from unsorted whole blood, and its chains were unpaired. Study-wide points: VDJdb matching, biased toward anti-spike CD8 responses, missed private and CD4 specificities.

Germline assignment: CDR1 KGHSH and CDR2 LQKENI. The CDR3 is 14 amino acids. V shed 3 bases and J shed 6 bases, with 15 bases lying between them. The clonotype originates from an adult who was a healthcare worker with PCR-confirmed SARS-CoV-2 infection or an uninfected control (not recorded which). The sequenced sample consisted of whole blood. The gene calls are TRBV18 and TRBJ2-7; D tentatively fits TRBD1 or TRBD2 (6 bases each). The CDR3 DNA is TGTGCCAGCTCACCCGCCGGGGGCAGGGGCGAGCAGTACTTC. Amino acids: CASSPAGGRGEQYF.